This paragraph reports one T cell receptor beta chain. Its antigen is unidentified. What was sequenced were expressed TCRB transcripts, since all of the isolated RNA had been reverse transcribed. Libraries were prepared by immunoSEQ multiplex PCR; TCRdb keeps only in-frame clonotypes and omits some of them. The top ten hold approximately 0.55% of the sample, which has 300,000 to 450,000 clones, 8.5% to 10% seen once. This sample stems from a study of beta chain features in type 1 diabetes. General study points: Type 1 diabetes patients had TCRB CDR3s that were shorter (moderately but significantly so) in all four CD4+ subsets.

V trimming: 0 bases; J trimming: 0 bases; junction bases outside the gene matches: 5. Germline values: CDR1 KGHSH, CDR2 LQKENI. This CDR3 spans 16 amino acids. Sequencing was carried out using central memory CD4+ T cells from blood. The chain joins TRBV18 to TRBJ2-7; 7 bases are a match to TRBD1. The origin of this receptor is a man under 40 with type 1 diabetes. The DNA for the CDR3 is TGTGCCAGCTCACCACCGATCAGGGGGATCTCCTACGAGCAGTACTTC. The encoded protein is CASSPPIRGISYEQYF. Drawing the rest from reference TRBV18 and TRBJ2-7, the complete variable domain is NAGVMQNPRHLVRRRGQEARLRCSPMKGHSHVYWYRQLPEEGLKFMVYLQKENIIDESGMPKERFSAEFPKEGPSILRIQQVVRGDSAAYFCASSPPIRGISYEQYFGPGTRLTVT.